What follows are 25 T cell receptor beta chains derived from one specimen sequenced in a study of T cells in Graves' hyperthyroidism and ophthalmopathy. Amplification yielded TCR beta CDR3 regions, with RNA transcripts as the source. First-round RT-PCR of the TCR CDR3 relied on the HTBI primer set. TCRdb processed the multiplex PCR reads anew with MiXCR; each CDR3 protein has one entry. Of about 840,000 distinct CDR3 sequences detected, around 38% appear once; the ten largest clones hold 7.5% to 9.5%. Specimen: blood. The origin of the receptors is a man between 18 and 35 years old with Graves' hyperthyroidism.

The rearrangement uses TRBV9 and TRBJ2-7; D possibly uses TRBD1 or TRBD2 (6 bases each). Trimming left V 0 bases short and J 3 bases short, with 16 bases between. This CDR3 is 16 amino acids long. The germline V gene has CDR1 SGDLS and CDR2 YYNGEE. The CDR3 protein is CASSVGGGRSDYEQYF. In nucleotides, the CDR3 is TGTGCCAGCAGCGTAGGAGGGGGGCGCAGTGACTACGAGCAGTACTTC.

This clonotype came up once. The chain is built from TRBV29-1 and TRBJ1-1, with a possible D match to TRBD1 (6 bases). CDR1 SQVTM and CDR2 ANQGSEA come from the germline V gene. This CDR3 is built from 14 residues. V was clipped by 8 bases and J by 1 base, with 17 bases between them. The CDR3, as DNA: TGCAGCTTAGCTCGGGGGCGCAAGAACACTGAAGCTTTCTTT. Its translation is CSLARGRKNTEAFF.

In regard to this clonotype: A much larger clone differs by one base, so this may be a read error. The genes are TRBV7-2 and TRBJ2-7; D uncertain. The CDR3 totals 14 residues. V was cut by 5 bases and J by 3 bases, with 14 bases left in between. Germline values: CDR1 SGHTA, CDR2 FQGNSA. The CDR3 spells CASSPVSESYEQYF. CDR3 sequence (DNA): TGTGCCAGCAGCCCGGTCTCGGAAAGCTACGAGCAGTACTTC.

The chain has TRBV5-1 and TRBJ1-1; D is undetermined. Trimming took 0 bases from V and 1 from J, leaving 13 bases between them. This CDR3 has 16 residues. CDR1 SGHRS and CDR2 YFSETQ come from the germline V gene. In DNA form, the CDR3 reads TGCGCCAGCAGCTTGGCGAGGACTAACGCGAACACTGAAGCTTTCTTT. Its translation: CASSLARTNANTEAFF.

The chain has TRBV11-2 and TRBJ1-4, with TRBD1 matching 12 bases. The CDR3 covers 16 residues. Unmatched junction bases numbered 6, after V lost 2 bases and J lost 8 bases. Germline V gives CDR1 SGHAT, CDR2 FQNNGV. The CDR3 DNA follows: TGTGCCAGCAGCTTATACCCCGGGACAGGGGGCGAAAAACTGTTTTTT. Translated: CASSLYPGTGGEKLFF.

At least ten counts were recorded for this clonotype. The chain has TRBV7-2 and TRBJ1-3; D is ambiguous. Germline V gives CDR1 SGHTA, CDR2 FQGNSA. This CDR3 region has 14 residues. The germline V and J ends were trimmed by 5 bases and 11 bases, with 19 bases remaining between them. For the CDR3, the DNA is TGTGCCAGCAGCCCTTTAAGGACCGCGAGGGCCATATATTTT. Its protein product is CASSPLRTARAIYF.

This clonotype appeared a few times. The rearrangement links TRBV10-3 to TRBJ1-1; 8 nucleotides line up with TRBD1. CDR3 length: 14 residues. The germline V gene has CDR1 ENHRY and CDR2 SYGVKD. Germline trimming cut 6 bases from V and 3 bases from J; bases unmatched to any gene: 6. The CDR3 DNA reads TGTGCCATCAGCCCCGGACAGGGAGACACTGAAGCTTTCTTT. Amino acid sequence: CAISPGQGDTEAFF.

At least ten counts were recorded for this clonotype. This chain links TRBV10-2 with TRBJ2-5; D perhaps matches TRBD1 (7 bases). V lost 0 bases to trimming and J lost 5 bases, with 25 bases between them. Germline assignment: CDR1 WSHSY and CDR2 SAAADI. CDR3 length equals 19 residues. CDR3 protein: CASSESIFDGGGRRETQYF. CDR3 sequence (DNA): TGCGCCAGCAGTGAGTCGATCTTTGATGGAGGGGGCAGGAGGGAGACCCAGTACTTC.

This clonotype has just one count. This sequence joins TRBV7-2 and TRBJ2-5; D is possibly TRBD1 (5 bases). The germline V gene has CDR1 SGHTA and CDR2 FQGNSA. This CDR3 spans 11 amino acids. V lost 5 bases to trimming and J lost 11 bases, with 12 bases between them. The CDR3 region is CASSQGAPQYF. DNA of the CDR3: TGTGCCAGCAGCCAAGGGGCCCCACAGTACTTC. The variable domain in full, with the rest retrieved from reference TRBV7-2 and TRBJ2-5, is GAGVSQSPSNKVTEKGKDVELRCDPISGHTALYWYRQSLGQGLEFLIYFQGNSAPDKSGLPSDRFSAERTGGSVSTLTIQRTQQEDSAVYLCASSQGAPQYFGPGTRLLVL.

This clonotype showed up many times. The chain uses TRBV5-1 and TRBJ1-1; D gene ambiguous. This CDR3 has 14 amino acids. The germline gives CDR1 SGHRS, CDR2 YFSETQ. The V end lost 4 bases, the J end lost 4 bases, and 14 bases lay between the germline ends. CDR3 region: CASSLIVASTEAFF. The CDR3 DNA sequence: TGCGCCAGCAGCCTTATTGTCGCCAGCACTGAAGCTTTCTTT.

This clonotype appeared many times. V is TRBV15 and J is TRBJ2-5; unclear D gene. Germline CDR1 and CDR2: LNHNV and YYDKDF (reference sequence). The CDR3 length is 13 residues. V lost 5 bases, J lost 4 bases, and 11 bases lay in between. CDR3 sequence: CATSGWGLETQYF. The CDR3 coding sequence is TGTGCCACCAGCGGATGGGGTTTAGAGACCCAGTACTTC.

The rearrangement uses TRBV7-2 and TRBJ2-5; tentatively, D is TRBD1 (5 bases). The CDR3 length is 14 residues. V lost 5 bases and J 2 bases, leaving 12 bases between the germline ends. CDR1 and CDR2 (germline): SGHTA, FQGNSA. This CDR3 is CASSQGDTQETQYF. The CDR3 DNA follows: TGTGCCAGCAGCCAAGGGGATACTCAAGAGACCCAGTACTTC.

This clonotype was detected ten times or more. The chain has TRBV20-1 and TRBJ1-5; D is perhaps TRBD1 (6 bases). Per germline, CDR1 DFQATT and CDR2 SNEGSKA (reference sequence). This CDR3 spans 13 amino acids. V gave up 3 bases and J gave up 5 bases, with 11 bases separating them. CDR3 DNA sequence: TGCAGTGCTAGCGCCAGGGGTGATCAGCCCCAGCATTTT. Translating gives CSASARGDQPQHF.

The sample holds a few counts of this clonotype. The V gene is TRBV6-4, the J gene TRBJ1-6; possibly TRBD1 for D (5 bases). Deletions cut 3 bases from V and 6 bases from J, with 12 bases between. CDR1 is MRHNA and CDR2 is SNTAGT in the germline V gene. This CDR3 spans 15 amino acids. The CDR3 region has the DNA TGTGCCAGCAGTGATTGGGGGTTAGGTAATTCACCCCTCCACTTT. Protein: CASSDWGLGNSPLHF.

There are many counts of this clonotype. The chain combines TRBV2 with TRBJ1-4; possible D gene TRBD1, 6 bases. The germline V gene has CDR1 SNHLY and CDR2 FYNNEI. The V gene lost 7 bases and the J gene lost 8 bases, with 23 bases spanning the gap. The CDR3 is 16 residues long. The chain's CDR3 is CASTVRAFGTKEKLFF. CDR3 nucleotide sequence: TGTGCCAGCACCGTGCGGGCCTTTGGGACAAAAGAAAAACTGTTTTTT. Full variable domain (remainder filled in from reference TRBV2 and TRBJ1-4): EPEVTQTPSHQVTQMGQEVILRCVPISNHLYFYWYRQILGQKVEFLVSFYNNEISEKSEIFDDQFSVERPDGSNFTLKIRSTKLEDSAMYFCASTVRAFGTKEKLFFGSGTQLSVL.

The V call is TRBV7-2, the J call TRBJ2-5, with TRBD1 as a possible D gene (6 bases). Germline CDR1 reads SGHTA; CDR2 reads FQGNSA. CDR3 length equals 15 residues. Trimming pared 6 bases from V and 2 bases from J, leaving 16 bases between. CDR3 DNA sequence: TGTGCCAGCAGTCCGGGCAGGGGAAGGCAAGAGACCCAGTACTTC. Protein: CASSPGRGRQETQYF.

The chain is built from TRBV24-1 and TRBJ1-1; the D is unclear. V lost 2 bases, J lost 12 bases, and 9 bases lay in between. The CDR3 contains 11 residues. Germline lookup yields CDR1 KGHDR and CDR2 SFDVKD. Here the CDR3 DNA reads TGTGCCACCAGTGATTCGGGGAGGTCTTTCTTT. As protein: CATSDSGRSFF.

The chain has TRBV20-1 and TRBJ1-1; the D is unclear. The V end lost 3 bases, the J end lost 4 bases, and 12 bases lay between the germline ends. CDR1 and CDR2 (germline): DFQATT, SNEGSKA (reference sequence). This CDR3 spans 13 amino acids. CDR3 sequence reads: CSASRKMSTEAFF. The CDR3 nucleotides are TGCAGTGCTAGCCGTAAGATGAGCACTGAAGCTTTCTTT.

This clonotype was found once. One end of the junction fails to match germline, which may point to a read error. V usage is TRBV5-5 and J usage is TRBJ2-7, with 8 bases lining up with TRBD1. The CDR3 is 14 amino acids. The germline gives CDR1 SGHKS, CDR2 YYEKEE (reference sequence). CDR3 nucleotides: TGTGCCAGCACCCTGACAGGGGTCAGCTACGAGGAGTACTTC. Protein: CASTLTGVSYEEYF.

Points on this clonotype: It may be a read error: a sequence one base away is much more abundant. The gene calls are TRBV19 and TRBJ1-1; D unresolved. The CDR3 contains 10 residues. The V end lost 11 bases, the J end lost 4 bases, and 8 bases lay between the germline ends. Germline assignment: CDR1 LNHDA and CDR2 SQIVND (reference sequence). CDR3 DNA sequence: TGTGCCGTAGGGAGCACTGAAGCTTTCTTT. Translating it yields CAVGSTEAFF.

The J gene is TRBJ1-2, the V gene TRBV7-2; a possible D gene is TRBD1 (6 bases). Germline lookup yields CDR1 SGHTA and CDR2 FQGNSA. The V end lost 1 base, the J end lost 8 bases, and 14 bases lay between the germline ends. The CDR3 loop spans 14 amino acids. CDR3 amino acids: CASSLGQGKLGYTF. The CDR3 coding sequence is TGTGCCAGCAGCTTAGGGCAGGGGAAGTTGGGCTACACCTTC. The complete variable domain, with remaining parts taken from reference TRBV7-2 and TRBJ1-2, reads GAGVSQSPSNKVTEKGKDVELRCDPISGHTALYWYRQSLGQGLEFLIYFQGNSAPDKSGLPSDRFSAERTGGSVSTLTIQRTQQEDSAVYLCASSLGQGKLGYTFGSGTRLTVV.

This clonotype appeared a few times. The V gene is TRBV4-1, the J gene TRBJ1-1; no definite D call. The CDR3 length is 14 residues. V gave up 6 bases and J gave up 3 bases, with 14 bases separating them. Per germline, CDR1 MGHRA and CDR2 YSYEKL. DNA of the CDR3: TGCGCCAGCAGTCTCGGAAATTGGGACACTGAAGCTTTCTTT. Its translation is CASSLGNWDTEAFF.

The V gene is TRBV2, the J gene TRBJ2-2, with D unclear. Trimming took off 4 bases at V and 1 base at J, with 7 bases between the two ends. This CDR3 spans 14 amino acids. Germline-derived CDR1 and CDR2 are SNHLY and FYNNEI. The CDR3 region has the DNA TGTGCCAGCAGTGGCCAGAGGAACACCGGGGAGCTGTTTTTT. This gives the protein CASSGQRNTGELFF.

This chain links TRBV9 with TRBJ1-4; D not resolved. Germline loops: CDR1 SGDLS, CDR2 YYNGEE. This CDR3 region has 17 residues. Between the trimmed V and J ends, which lost 4 bases and 7 bases, there was a span of 23 bases. The CDR3 nucleotides are TGTGCCAGCAGCCCCCAGTCCTTATCCTCAAGAAGTGAAAAACTGTTTTTT. Its translation is CASSPQSLSSRSEKLFF.

This clonotype was recorded once. J is TRBJ2-7 and V is TRBV12-3 or TRBV12-4; 7 bases align to TRBD2. V gave up 1 base and J gave up 6 bases; unmatched junction bases: 9. CDR3 length equals 15 residues. The CDR3, as DNA: TGTGCCAGCAGTTTAGATGCGGGAGTCCTAGTCGAGCAGTACTTC. This encodes CASSLDAGVLVEQYF.